One sample yielded the 17 T cell receptor beta chains listed below, sequenced in a study of blood T cells in healthy people across ages (dated by TCRdb to the mid-2010s). Library preparation was by 5' RACE. Sequencing was carried out with an Illumina HiSeq 2500. A second about 7 to 11 cycle PCR used a sample-barcoded 5' primer and a J-beta primer mix. TCRdb reprocessed the public reads (quality trimming at Q25 with fastp, clone calling with MiXCR) and kept in-frame beta chains. Duplicate CDR3 protein sequences are folded into a single record with the most common DNA and genes. In this sample the table shows fewer than 900,000 distinct CDR3 sequences, around 46% of which occur a single time. The ten largest clones take up more than 20% of the sample. Sequencing input: blood. These receptors were collected from a woman in her sixties in good health.

The chain recombines TRBV9 with TRBJ1-2; D is uncertain. Germline CDR1 is SGDLS and CDR2 is YYNGEE. The V end lost 4 bases, the J end lost 4 bases, and 23 bases lay between the germline ends. This CDR3 is built from 17 residues. The CDR3 sequence: CASSPTSRGSRAYGYTF. The CDR3 DNA reads as TGTGCCAGCAGCCCAACATCCCGAGGGTCGAGAGCCTATGGCTACACCTTC. The variable domain in full, completed from reference TRBV9 and TRBJ1-2, reads DSGVTQTPKHLITATGQRVTLRCSPRSGDLSVYWYQQSLDQGLQFLIQYYNGEERAKGNILERFSAQQFPDLHSELNLSSLELGDSALYFCASSPTSRGSRAYGYTFGSGTRLTVV.

In its sample, this clonotype was seen a few times. V is TRBV4-2 and J is TRBJ2-5; 9 bases are shared with TRBD2. TRBJ2-7 matches the DNA end more closely, so the J call is doubtful. The CDR3 consists of 14 residues. CDR1 and CDR2 (germline): LGHNA, YNFKEQ. The CDR3 spells CASSQKGAGGEQYF. CDR3 nucleotide sequence: TGTGCCAGCAGCCAAAAAGGAGCGGGAGGCGAGCAGTACTTC.

This clonotype was recorded many times. The V and J genes are TRBV12-3 or TRBV12-4 and TRBJ2-7; TRBD2 might be the D (5 bases). Trimming stripped 5 bases from V and 4 bases from J, with 9 bases between. The CDR3 is 12 amino acids. As DNA, the CDR3 is TGTGCCAGCAGTCGGGGTTTGTACGAGCAGTACTTC. It encodes CASSRGLYEQYF.

The chain uses TRBV7-2 and TRBJ2-3, with 7 nucleotides matching TRBD1. V was clipped by 5 bases and J by 4 bases; unmatched bases: 6. The CDR3 extends over 14 amino acids. Germline CDR1 reads SGHTA; CDR2 reads FQGNSA. The CDR3: CASSTPGQSDTQYF. CDR3 DNA: TGTGCCAGCAGCACACCGGGACAGTCAGATACGCAGTATTTT. Filled out from reference TRBV7-2 and TRBJ2-3, the complete variable domain reads GAGVSQSPSNKVTEKGKDVELRCDPISGHTALYWYRQSLGQGLEFLIYFQGNSAPDKSGLPSDRFSAERTGGSVSTLTIQRTQQEDSAVYLCASSTPGQSDTQYFGPGTRLTVL.

The genes are TRBV2 and TRBJ2-5; 14 bases line up with TRBD2. This CDR3 has 15 residues. Trimming took 5 bases from V and 6 from J; bases not matched to a gene: 5. Germline V gene data show CDR1 as SNHLY and CDR2 as FYNNEI. The CDR3 sequence: CASSPGTSGRQTQYF. The CDR3 DNA sequence: TGTGCCAGCAGTCCGGGGACTAGCGGGAGACAGACCCAGTACTTC.

This clonotype was recorded many times. The chain carries TRBV7-9 and TRBJ2-1; 11 bases match TRBD2. Looked up from germline, CDR1 is SEHNR and CDR2 is FQNEAQ (reference sequence). The CDR3 extends over 15 amino acids. V was clipped by 5 bases and J by 4 bases; unmatched bases: 4. DNA for the CDR3: TGTGCCAGCAGCCCCCCTAGCGGGGGGTACAATGAGCAGTTCTTC. It yields the protein CASSPPSGGYNEQFF.

With respect to this clonotype: This may be a read error, as it is one base from a much larger clone. The chain uses TRBV20-1 and TRBJ2-5; 11 bases fit TRBD2. Germline assignment: CDR1 DFQATT and CDR2 SNEGSKA (reference sequence). The trim removed 6 bases at V and 11 bases at J, leaving 17 bases unmatched. CDR3 size: 15 residues. This CDR3 reads CSASRPTSGTNEQYF. The CDR3 region has the DNA TGCAGTGCCTCCAGACCGACTAGCGGGACTAATGAGCAGTACTTC.

This clonotype has just a few counts. The chain couples TRBV12-3 or TRBV12-4 to TRBJ2-2; D unclear. Trimming left V 3 bases short and J 6 bases short, with 11 bases between. The CDR3 runs to 14 residues. Here the CDR3 reads CASSFRLSSGELFF. CDR3 DNA: TGTGCCAGCAGTTTTCGGCTCTCTTCCGGGGAGCTGTTTTTT.

This clonotype was observed many times. The CDR3 sequence: CASSQETGVGETQYF. The CDR3 DNA sequence: TGTGCCAGCAGCCAAGAGACGGGGGTAGGAGAGACCCAGTACTTC. J is TRBJ2-5 and V is TRBV4-2; TRBD2 might be the D (6 bases). Trimming left V 0 bases short and J 4 bases short, with 12 bases between. The germline gives CDR1 LGHNA, CDR2 YNFKEQ. The CDR3 extends over 15 amino acids.

The rearrangement joins TRBV6-5 to TRBJ1-2; possible D gene TRBD1, 5 bases. Trimming took 5 bases from V and 7 from J, leaving 20 bases between them. Germline values: CDR1 MNHEY, CDR2 SVGAGI. The CDR3 is made up of 15 amino acids. The CDR3 DNA sequence: TGTGCCAGCAGTCTGAGGCAGGGCCATCCTCCTGGCTACACCTTC. Protein product: CASSLRQGHPPGYTF.

This clonotype has a handful of counts. The chain uses TRBV6-2 or TRBV6-3 and TRBJ1-5; perhaps TRBD1 as D (5 bases). CDR3 length: 13 amino acids. The V gene's germline CDR1 is MNHEY and CDR2 SVGEGT. The V gene lost 11 bases and the J gene lost 3 bases, with 14 bases spanning the gap. This CDR3 is CASWDGFNQPQHF. CDR3 bases: TGTGCCTCCTGGGACGGCTTCAATCAGCCCCAGCATTTT.

The CDR3 DNA is TGTGCCAGCAGCCCCCCAGGGGGCACTGAAGCTTTCTTT. Translation: CASSPPGGTEAFF. This chain connects TRBV11-3 to TRBJ1-1, with 7 bases lining up with TRBD1. With 5 bases clipped from V and 4 bases from J, the junction kept 4 bases outside the gene matches. The CDR3 is 13 residues long. Per the germline V gene, CDR1 is SGHNT and CDR2 is YENEEA.

A few counts support this clonotype. CDR3 in DNA: TGCTCAAACGGGGGGGGGCCTGGAGAGACCCAGTACTTC. As protein: CSNGGGPGETQYF. The rearrangement links TRBV29-1 to TRBJ2-5, with 8 bases lining up with TRBD2. The CDR3 length is 13 residues. CDR1 and CDR2 from the germline V gene are SQVTM and ANQGSEA.

The chain carries TRBV2 and TRBJ2-1; TRBD2 is a possible D gene (6 bases). V lost 10 bases to trimming and J lost 1 base, with 17 bases between them. Germline assignment: CDR1 SNHLY and CDR2 FYNNEI. The CDR3 is made up of 15 amino acids. In DNA form, the CDR3 reads TGTGCCAAAGGGGCCGGGAGTCTTTCCTACAATGAGCAGTTCTTC. It translates to CAKGAGSLSYNEQFF.

This clonotype was counted once. This chain joins TRBV5-1 and TRBJ2-2; a weak D match, TRBD2 (5 bases). Deletions cut 1 base from V and 3 bases from J, with 13 bases between. There are 16 residues in the CDR3. Per germline, CDR1 SGHRS and CDR2 YFSETQ. CDR3 sequence: CASSLLRTGDTGELFF. The DNA for the CDR3 is TGCGCCAGCAGCTTGCTACGGACTGGGGACACCGGGGAGCTGTTTTTT.

V usage is TRBV27 and J usage is TRBJ2-4; D is unresolved. The J call may be wrong; the DNA end is better matched by TRBJ2-7. Looked up from germline, CDR1 is MNHEY and CDR2 is SMNVEV (reference sequence). The CDR3 spans 16 residues. This CDR3 is CASSLSAPARAGEQYF. DNA for the CDR3: TGTGCCAGCAGTTTATCGGCCCCAGCCCGGGCAGGCGAGCAGTACTTC.

The chain is built from TRBV20-1 and TRBJ2-3; the D gene is possibly TRBD2 (6 bases). The CDR3 is made up of 13 amino acids. Germline CDR1 and CDR2: DFQATT and SNEGSKA (reference sequence). Between the trimmed V and J ends, which lost 2 bases and 8 bases, there was a span of 14 bases. The CDR3 spells CSARPGLSFTQYF. The CDR3, as DNA: TGCAGTGCTAGACCGGGACTCTCCTTTACGCAGTATTTT.